Below, 21 T cell receptor beta chains from the same sample are listed, as sequenced in a study. TCRdb passed the 5' RACE reads through MiXCR, listing each CDR3 protein once. The profile shows 5,000 or so distinct CDR3 sequences, 35% to 40% of them singletons. The specimen sequenced was memory CD4+ T cells sorted from blood. Indicated subset: memory CD4+ T cells, CD4+CD45RO+CD25-. The receptors shown here come from a female donor with breast cancer.

The chain has TRBV5-1 and TRBJ2-1, with TRBD2 matching 15 bases. The CDR3 consists of 20 residues. Losses at the gene ends were 0 bases for V and 15 bases for J; bases not matched to a gene: 22. The V gene's germline CDR1 is SGHRS and CDR2 YFSETQ. CDR3 loop: CASSLGQRNTGGLAGGTGFF. CDR3 in DNA: TGCGCCAGCAGCTTGGGACAGAGAAACACCGGGGGACTAGCGGGGGGAACGGGGTTCTTC.

This sequence joins TRBV11-3 and TRBJ1-1, with D perhaps matching TRBD1 (5 bases). The germline CDR1 and CDR2 sequences are SGHNT and YENEEA. This CDR3 has 14 residues. The V end lost 5 bases, the J end lost 6 bases, and 16 bases lay between the germline ends. CDR3 sequence (DNA): TGTGCCAGCAGCCCTGGGGTGGGGGAACCTGAAGCTTTCTTT. Its translation: CASSPGVGEPEAFF.

The V gene is TRBV6-5, the J gene TRBJ1-4; TRBD1 is a possible D gene (5 bases). Germline values: CDR1 MNHEY, CDR2 SVGAGI. The CDR3 totals 12 residues. Trimming removed 6 bases at V and 8 bases at J, with 10 bases between. The CDR3 protein is CASRRGGEKLFF. CDR3 DNA sequence: TGTGCCAGCAGACGCGGGGGGGAAAAACTGTTTTTT.

This clonotype was counted ten times or more. The DNA of the CDR3 is TGTGCCAGCAGCGTAGGAGGACAGGGGCTAGATACGCAGTATTTT. Amino acids: CASSVGGQGLDTQYF. The J gene is TRBJ2-3, the V gene TRBV9; 9 nucleotides align to TRBD1. In germline, CDR1 is SGDLS, CDR2 YYNGEE. J lost 5 bases, V lost 0 bases, and 4 bases had no gene match. The CDR3 has 15 residues.

The CDR3 DNA sequence: TGTGCCAGCAGTTACTCGACCGGGAGGGCCAACGGGGAGCTGTTTTTT. It specifies CASSYSTGRANGELFF. This chain joins TRBV6-5 and TRBJ2-2; 8 positions agree with TRBD2. This CDR3 is built from 16 residues. J was trimmed by 7 bases and V by 0 bases; bases with no gene match: 7. The germline gives CDR1 MNHEY, CDR2 SVGAGI.

This clonotype was observed a few times. The rearrangement joins TRBV19 to TRBJ2-7, with TRBD2 matching over 7 bases. With 7 bases clipped from V and 5 bases from J, the junction kept 14 bases outside the gene matches. The CDR3 loop spans 15 amino acids. The V gene's germline CDR1 is LNHDA and CDR2 SQIVND (reference sequence). The CDR3 spells CASNHPGGSIDEQYF. CDR3 DNA: TGTGCCAGTAATCACCCGGGGGGAAGTATCGACGAGCAGTACTTC.

The chain couples TRBV19 to TRBJ2-1; TRBD2 agrees at 8 bases. Germline V gene data show CDR1 as LNHDA and CDR2 as SQIVND (reference sequence). J gave up 7 bases and V 7 bases, and 18 bases lay outside the gene matches. CDR3 size: 17 residues. The CDR3 region has the DNA TGTGCCAGTACTAATAGGCAGACCTTAGCGGGAAGAAATGAGCAGTTCTTC. It translates to CASTNRQTLAGRNEQFF.

As concerns this clonotype: The CDR3 ends on some other residue instead of the conserved phenylalanine or tryptophan, so this is likely a read error. The chain recombines TRBV2 with TRBJ1-1, with D maybe TRBD1 (6 bases). Germline V gene sequence: CDR1 SNHLY, CDR2 FYNNEI. The CDR3 totals 12 residues. V was trimmed by 3 bases and J by 6 bases, leaving 8 bases between them. The CDR3 nucleotides read TGTGCCAGCAGTGAGAACAGGGCTGAAGCTTTCTAT. Residues: CASSENRAEAFY.

V gene TRBV6-5 combines with J gene TRBJ2-4, with 7 bases identical to TRBD1. Looked up from germline, CDR1 is MNHEY and CDR2 is SVGAGI. The CDR3 sequence is 16 residues long. V lost 5 bases and J lost 7; bases outside the gene matches: 14. The CDR3 loop reads CASSPRLKGAVNIQYF. As DNA, the CDR3 is TGTGCCAGCAGTCCCCGGCTGAAGGGGGCCGTGAACATTCAGTACTTC.

J is TRBJ1-5 and V is TRBV19; TRBD1 matches at 7 bases. This CDR3 comprises 14 residues. The V and J ends lost 5 bases and 7 bases, in that order; junction bases with no gene match: 8. The germline V gene has CDR1 LNHDA and CDR2 SQIVND (reference sequence). Written as DNA, the CDR3 is TGTGCCAGTAGTCTCCCGACAGGGACCCAGCCCCAGCATTTT. This gives the protein CASSLPTGTQPQHF.

In its sample, this clonotype is medium-sized. This chain connects TRBV7-2 to TRBJ2-1; 8 bases match TRBD2. V trimming: 4 bases; J trimming: 2 bases; junction bases outside the gene matches: 4. Germline V CDR1 and CDR2: SGHTA, FQGNSA. This CDR3 region has 15 residues. The CDR3 nucleotides are TGTGCCAGCAGCTCCAATAGCGGGACCTACAATGAGCAGTTCTTC. It codes for CASSSNSGTYNEQFF. Looking up the rest from reference TRBV7-2 and TRBJ2-1 gives the full variable domain: GAGVSQSPSNKVTEKGKDVELRCDPISGHTALYWYRQSLGQGLEFLIYFQGNSAPDKSGLPSDRFSAERTGGSVSTLTIQRTQQEDSAVYLCASSSNSGTYNEQFFGPGTRLTVL.

By share of the sample, this clonotype is medium-sized. The chain joins TRBV2 to TRBJ2-7; the D gene is possibly TRBD1 (5 bases). CDR1 and CDR2 from the germline V gene are SNHLY and FYNNEI. V lost 10 bases, J lost 2 bases, and 15 bases lay in between. This CDR3 spans 13 amino acids. The CDR3 loop is CATNPSGTYEQYF. In DNA, the CDR3 is TGTGCCACCAACCCATCAGGGACCTACGAGCAGTACTTC.

This clonotype appeared many times. This rearrangement joins TRBV20-1 to TRBJ1-1, with D unclear. The germline V and J ends were trimmed by 1 base and 6 bases, with 9 bases remaining between them. Germline V gene data show CDR1 as DFQATT and CDR2 as SNEGSKA (reference sequence). The CDR3 sequence is 12 residues long. The CDR3 here is CSARGSNPEAFF. CDR3 in DNA: TGCAGTGCTAGAGGCAGCAACCCTGAAGCTTTCTTT.

This clonotype appeared a single time. The CDR3 is CASSPRTGQQFF. CDR3 nucleotide sequence: TGTGCCAGCAGCCCAAGGACAGGGCAGCAGTTCTTC. This rearrangement joins TRBV6-5 to TRBJ2-1; 8 positions match TRBD1. Germline V lookup: CDR1 MNHEY, CDR2 SVGAGI. The V gene end was trimmed by 6 bases and the J gene end by 11 bases; junction bases not matched to a gene: 6. The CDR3 sequence is 12 residues long.

By frequency in the sample, this clonotype is medium-sized. In DNA, the CDR3 is TGCGCCAGCAGCGAGACAGAATTGGATACGCAGTATTTT. Encoded protein: CASSETELDTQYF. This sequence joins TRBV5-1 and TRBJ2-3, with D maybe TRBD1 (5 bases). Germline loops: CDR1 SGHRS, CDR2 YFSETQ. V dropped 4 bases and J dropped 6 bases, with 12 bases sitting between them. CDR3 size: 13 residues.

This clonotype was seen repeatedly, ten times or more. The V gene is TRBV12-3 or TRBV12-4, the J gene TRBJ2-2; TRBD2 matches at 15 bases. J was trimmed by 7 bases and V by 4 bases; bases with no gene match: 7. This CDR3 has 17 amino acids. The CDR3: CASSSGLAGGRSGELFF. The CDR3 DNA reads as TGTGCCAGCAGTTCCGGACTAGCGGGGGGGCGCAGCGGGGAGCTGTTTTTT.

As concerns this clonotype: With a much larger clone just one base away, this may be a read error. The chain is built from TRBV5-1 and TRBJ1-5, with D maybe TRBD1 (6 bases). V lost 4 bases, J lost 9 bases, and 14 bases lay in between. Per the germline V gene, CDR1 is SGHRS and CDR2 is YFSETQ. The CDR3 contains 13 residues. The CDR3: CASSKSGDPPQHF. CDR3 bases: TGCGCCAGCAGCAAATCAGGGGATCCGCCCCAGCATTTT.

This clonotype is medium-sized by share. The rearrangement uses TRBV4-2 and TRBJ2-3; TRBD1 is a possible D gene (7 bases). CDR1 LGHNA and CDR2 YNFKEQ come from the germline V gene. This CDR3 spans 18 amino acids. Trimming cost V 1 base and J 3 bases, with 20 bases left between them. The CDR3 loop reads CASSQGQGGPYPTDTQYF. The CDR3 nucleotides are TGTGCCAGCAGCCAAGGCCAGGGGGGACCCTACCCGACAGATACGCAGTATTTT.

Note on this clonotype: At one end, the junction sequence differs from germline, possibly due to a read error. The rearrangement joins TRBV6-5 to TRBJ1-1; no firm D call. Germline V lookup: CDR1 MNHEY, CDR2 SVGAGI. The length of the CDR3 is 16 residues. CDR3 nucleotide sequence: TGTGCCAGCAGTTCCCGACAAGTAGGGCAGAACAATGAAGCTTTCTTT. Its protein product is CASSSRQVGQNNEAFF.

This clonotype was picked up many times. A much larger clone is a single base away; this may be a read error. The chain joins TRBV7-2 to TRBJ1-1; D is perhaps TRBD1 (6 bases). This CDR3 spans 15 amino acids. Germline CDR1 SGHTA, CDR2 FQGNSA. The CDR3 sequence: CASSSEGGMNTAAFF. DNA for the CDR3: TGTGCCAGCAGCTCAGAGGGGGGCATGAACACTGCAGCTTTCTTT.

This clonotype is categorized as medium-sized. The chain carries TRBV4-2 and TRBJ2-7, with 9 bases matching TRBD2. V was clipped by 3 bases and J by 6 bases; unmatched bases: 3. CDR1 is LGHNA, CDR2 YNFKEQ, per germline. This CDR3 region has 13 residues. The CDR3 DNA is TGTGCCAGCAGCCAGCGGGGGGGAGGCGAGCAGTACTTC. It codes for CASSQRGGGEQYF.